Listed below are T cell receptor beta chains from one sample, sequenced in a study of tumor-infiltrating lymphocytes in primary liver carcinoma. TCRdb called the multiplex PCR reads again in MiXCR, with one record for every CDR3 protein. The table has 200,000 or so distinct CDR3 sequences, around 60% seen once. The sequencing input was peripheral blood. The receptors here all came from a woman aged 55-75 years with primary liver carcinoma and hepatitis B virus infection. Both conserved end residues are part of each CDR3. Fields, in order: clone size, V gene, D gene, J gene, CDR3 DNA, CDR3 protein. A D gene is named only where the DNA matches it firmly. Clone size, where shown, is once, few, many, or a class for clones that have expanded.

.	TRBV11-2	.	TRBJ2-7	TGTGCCAGCAATCTCGTCGGGACCCTCTACAAGCAGTACTTC	CASNLVGTLYKQYF
.	TRBV11-2	TRBD1	TRBJ2-7	TGTGCCAACAGCCCCTCGACAGGGGTAGGAGAGTCCCGGTACTTC	CANSPSTGVGESRYF
many	TRBV11-2	TRBD1	TRBJ1-3	TGTGCCAGCAGCTCGCGGACAGGGGGCTCAATTGGAAACACCATATATTTT	CASSSRTGGSIGNTIYF
.	TRBV11-2	TRBD1	TRBJ1-4	TGTGCCAGCAGCTTCCGGACAGGGAAGGATGAAAAACAGTTTTTT	CASSFRTGKDEKQFF
once	TRBV12-5	.	TRBJ2-3	TGTGCTGGTGCCACCGGGTGGACAGATACAGATATGCAGTATTTT	CAGATGWTDTDMQYF
few	TRBV30	.	TRBJ1-4	TGTGCCTGTGGGGGCTGGACAACTAATGAAAAACTGTTTTTT	CACGGWTTNEKLFF
.	TRBV6-1	TRBD1	TRBJ2-7	TGTGCCAGCAGTGGGTTGGCCGGGACAGGGTCCTACGAGCAGTACTTC	CASSGLAGTGSYEQYF
few	TRBV28	TRBD2	TRBJ2-1	TGTGCCAGCAGTTCTAGCGGTCCATACAATGAGCAGTTCTTC	CASSSSGPYNEQFF
few	TRBV5-1	TRBD1	TRBJ2-2	TGCGCCAGCAGCTCACCCGGGACAGGGAACACCGGGGAGCTGTTTTTT	CASSSPGTGNTGELFF
.	TRBV4-2	.	TRBJ2-7	TGTGCCAGCAGCCAAGATGCCAGGGACATGTACTTT	CASSQDARDMYF
.	TRBV7-9	.	TRBJ1-5	TGTGCCAGCACCTTAGGGGACGGCGTGGCGCCCCAGCATTTT	CASTLGDGVAPQHF
.	TRBV6-1	.	TRBJ2-2	TGTGCCAGCAATGACGGGAGCCAAACTAACACCGGGGAGCTGTTTTTT	CASNDGSQTNTGELFF
.	TRBV11-2	TRBD2	TRBJ2-7	TGTGCCAGCAGCCGGAGTAGCGGGCCCTACGAGCACTACTTC	CASSRSSGPYEHYF
.	TRBV11-2	TRBD1	TRBJ1-4	TGTGCCAGCAGCCCAGTTAAGGGGGCCTTAGAAAAGCCGTTTTTT	CASSPVKGALEKPFF
.	TRBV6-6	TRBD1	TRBJ1-4	TGTGCCAGCAGTTACTCCAGACAGGGTAATGAAAAACTGTTTTTT	CASSYSRQGNEKLFF
.	TRBV29-1	.	TRBJ1-5	TGCAGCGTGGCCGGGAAGGGGGGTGAACAGTCCCAGCATTTT	CSVAGKGGEQSQHF
.	TRBV11-2	TRBD1	TRBJ2-5	TGTGCCAACAGCTTAGGTACACAGGGGGTCCCAGGGACCCAGTACTTC	CANSLGTQGVPGTQYF
.	TRBV11-2	TRBD1	TRBJ2-7	TGTGTCAGCGGCTTAGAAAAGGGACAGGGCTACGAGCAGTACTTC	CVSGLEKGQGYEQYF
.	TRBV11-3	TRBD1	TRBJ2-2	TGTGCCAGCAGCTTAGGAACAGGGGGGCACACCGGGGAGCCGTTTTTT	CASSLGTGGHTGEPFF
.	TRBV11-1	.	TRBJ1-4	TGTGGCAGCAGCGCGACCGGACGGAGAAATAATGAAAAACTGTTTTTT	CGSSATGRRNNEKLFF
.	TRBV7-2	.	TRBJ2-3	TGTGCCAGCAGCTTGGGGGTAGATACGCAGTATTTT	CASSLGVDTQYF
few	TRBV7-8	.	TRBJ2-7	TGTGCCAGCAGCTTCCTAGCCCTGGACTCCTACGAGCAGTACTTC	CASSFLALDSYEQYF
.	TRBV6-1	TRBD2	TRBJ2-5	TGTGCCGGCAGTGAGGTCAAATGGGGACTAGCGGGAGGGCCGTTGCAAGAGACCCAGTACTTC	CAGSEVKWGLAGGPLQETQYF
many	TRBV10-3	.	TRBJ1-2	TGTGCCATCAGTGAAGACTATGGCTACACCTTC	CAISEDYGYTF
once	TRBV2	TRBD2	TRBJ2-5	TGTGCCAGCCGTGGGGATTTAGCGGGAGTGTCAGGGACCCAGTACTTC	CASRGDLAGVSGTQYF
.	TRBV30	.	TRBJ2-3	TGTGCCTGGAGTTCCAGAGGGGGGGCAGATACGCAGTATTTT	CAWSSRGGADTQYF
many	TRBV29-1	TRBD2	TRBJ2-7	TGCAGCGTTGAGCCCGGGACTGGGAGACTAGCGGGAGGGAACGAGCAGTACTTC	CSVEPGTGRLAGGNEQYF
.	TRBV28	.	TRBJ2-2	TGTGCCAGCATTCCGCCCAGCGTGTTCACCGGGGAGCCGTTTTTT	CASIPPSVFTGEPFF
.	TRBV7-9	.	TRBJ2-7	TGTGCCAGCGGCTCTACAGGCCTCTACGAGCAGTACTTC	CASGSTGLYEQYF
.	TRBV12-3/TRBV12-4	.	TRBJ1-1	TGTACCAGCAGCCGGCAGGGGAACACTGAAGCTTTCTTT	CTSSRQGNTEAFF
many	TRBV6-2/TRBV6-3	.	TRBJ1-5	TGTGCCAGCAGGCCGGGACCTGACAATCAGCCCCAGCATTTT	CASRPGPDNQPQHF
.	TRBV11-2	.	TRBJ2-2	TGTGCCGGCAGCTTAGTGCCCCCCACTCCGGGAGACGGGTTGTTGTTGGAAAGCGGGGAGCTGTTTTTT	CAGSLVPPTPGDGLLLESGELFF
.	TRBV11-3	.	TRBJ2-6	TGTGCCAGCAACTTATCCGGGGCCAACGTCCAGACTTTC	CASNLSGANVQTF
many	TRBV6-1	.	TRBJ2-7	TGTGCCAGCAGTGATTTTTTCGAGCAGTACTTC	CASSDFFEQYF
many	TRBV29-1	TRBD1	TRBJ1-2	TGCAGCGTTGAAGATGGGGGACAGAGCTATGGCTACACCTTC	CSVEDGGQSYGYTF
.	TRBV6-6	.	TRBJ2-7	TGTGTCAGCAGTTCAGTCGCCTACGAGCAGTACTTC	CVSSSVAYEQYF
few	TRBV7-3	.	TRBJ2-1	TGTGCCAGCAGCCCAGGGCGCGACAATGAGCAGTTCTTC	CASSPGRDNEQFF
.	TRBV12-5	TRBD1	TRBJ2-3	TGTGCTAGTGGTTTGCAAGGGACAGATACGCACTATTTT	CASGLQGTDTHYF
few	TRBV29-1	.	TRBJ2-5	TGCAGCTCCATGAGGCCCGATAGGGGTGAGACCCAGTACTTC	CSSMRPDRGETQYF
many	TRBV6-5	.	TRBJ1-1	TGTGCCAGCAGTACGACCACAGGGAGCACTGAAGCTTTCTTT	CASSTTTGSTEAFF
.	TRBV20-1	TRBD2	TRBJ2-1	TGCAGTGCTAGAGTCGGGACTAGCGGAAACTACAATGAGCAGTTCTTC	CSARVGTSGNYNEQFF
.	TRBV13	.	TRBJ2-7	TGTGCCAGCAGCTTGGGGAAGTCCTACGAGCAGTACTTC	CASSLGKSYEQYF
.	TRBV11-2	.	TRBJ1-1	TGTGCCAACAGCTTACTGGCCGAAACTGAAGCTTTCTTT	CANSLLAETEAFF